The rows below give T cell receptor beta chains drawn from one sample of a study of T cells in Graves' hyperthyroidism and ophthalmopathy. TCRdb reprocessed the multiplex PCR reads with MiXCR, giving one entry per CDR3 protein. Of about 360,000 distinct CDR3 sequences in the sample, approximately 19% are singletons; the top ten hold about 4%. Sequenced sample: blood. These receptors were taken from a woman aged 18-30 years with Graves' hyperthyroidism. The CDR3 runs from the conserved cysteine through the conserved F or W. A D gene is named only where the DNA matches it firmly. Rows may omit the clone size; those that give it use once, few, many or a size class.

J | V | size | length | D | DNA | CDR3
TRBJ1-2 | TRBV5-1 | many | 20 | TRBD1 | TGCGCCAGCAGCTTGTATCCGCCAGGACAGGGGCCCCACAATGGATATGGCTACACCTTC | CASSLYPPGQGPHNGYGYTF
TRBJ2-7 | TRBV20-1 | many | 15 | NA | TGCAGTGCTAGAGAAAAGGGTAGAATTTCCTACGAGCAGTACTTC | CSAREKGRISYEQYF
TRBJ2-2 | TRBV7-9 | NA | 15 | NA | TGTGCCAGCAGCTCAGACAGAGACATAAACGGGGAGCTGTTTTTT | CASSSDRDINGELFF
TRBJ1-2 | TRBV5-6 | NA | 14 | NA | TGTGCCAGCAGCTTGATTAGACAGGACTATGGCTACACCTTC | CASSLIRQDYGYTF
TRBJ1-6 | TRBV13 | NA | 16 | TRBD1 | TGTGCCAGCAGCTTAGGACAGGGGGCGCAGGTATCACCCCTCCACTTT | CASSLGQGAQVSPLHF
TRBJ1-5 | TRBV12-3/TRBV12-4 | few | 16 | NA | TGTGCCAGCAGAAAGGGCGCGGCGTATAGCAATCAGCCCCAGCATTTT | CASRKGAAYSNQPQHF
TRBJ1-2 | TRBV7-2 | many | 14 | NA | TGTGCCAGTGCCCCTGGAGGGGGACACTATGGCTACACCTTC | CASAPGGGHYGYTF
TRBJ1-2 | TRBV18 | few | 13 | NA | TGTGCCAGCTCACCAGGGGCTCCCGGGGGCTACACCTTC | CASSPGAPGGYTF
TRBJ2-7 | TRBV13 | NA | 16 | TRBD1 | TGTGCCAGCAGCTCAGTTGGACAGGGGAGTAGCTACGAGCAGTACTTC | CASSSVGQGSSYEQYF
TRBJ1-3 | TRBV18 | many | 17 | NA | TGTGCCAGCTCACCCCTCCCACTCAGCCGCTCTGGAAACACCATATATTTT | CASSPLPLSRSGNTIYF
TRBJ1-5 | TRBV3-1 | NA | 14 | TRBD1 | TGTGCCAGCAGCCGTCGGACAGGCGGAGAGCCCCAGCATTTT | CASSRRTGGEPQHF
TRBJ2-2 | TRBV7-3 | many | 13 | NA | TGTGCCAGCAGCCCGGGGATGACCGGGGAGCTGTTTTTT | CASSPGMTGELFF
TRBJ1-2 | TRBV11-2 | many | 17 | NA | TGTGCCAGCAGCTTAGAACTCTCCGTCCCGGCAGACTATGGCTACACCTTC | CASSLELSVPADYGYTF
TRBJ1-6 | TRBV6-1 | few | 15 | TRBD1 | TGTGCCAGCAGTGAAGAAAGGACAGGGGTGTCACCCCTCCACTTT | CASSEERTGVSPLHF
TRBJ2-2 | TRBV10-3 | many | 13 | NA | TGTGCCATCAGCGGTGGACAGTCCGGGGAGCTGTTTTTT | CAISGGQSGELFF
TRBJ2-7 | TRBV12-3/TRBV12-4 | NA | 13 | NA | TGTGCCAGCAGTTCGAACCTTTACTACGAGCAGTACTTC | CASSSNLYYEQYF
TRBJ2-7 | TRBV10-1 | many | 20 | TRBD1 | TGCGCCAGCAGTGAGTCTTTGTCTCTAACCGGGACAGGGAGTTCCTACGAGCAGTACTTC | CASSESLSLTGTGSSYEQYF
TRBJ1-5 | TRBV12-3/TRBV12-4 | many | 13 | NA | TGTGCCAGCAACCTGGACGTAAATCAGCCCCAGCATTTT | CASNLDVNQPQHF
TRBJ1-2 | TRBV10-1 | many | 13 | TRBD1 | TGCGCCAGCAGTGAGTCGACAGGGGCCGGCTACACCTTC | CASSESTGAGYTF
TRBJ2-2 | TRBV30 | few | 13 | NA | TGTGCCTGGAGTCGCGCGAACACCGGGGAGCTGTTTTTT | CAWSRANTGELFF
TRBJ2-7 | TRBV5-1 | many | 14 | TRBD2 | TGCGCCAGCAGCTTACTAGCGGCCACCTACGAGCAGTACTTC | CASSLLAATYEQYF
TRBJ2-5 | TRBV3-1 | NA | 15 | NA | TGTGCCAGCAGCCAAGTTCCAGGGGAAATCGGGACCCAGTACTTC | CASSQVPGEIGTQYF
TRBJ1-3 | TRBV6-1 | many | 12 | NA | TGTGCCAGCGCGAATGCTGGAAACACCATATATTTT | CASANAGNTIYF
TRBJ2-7 | TRBV4-1 | many | 14 | NA | TGCGCCAGCAGCCAAGATCCGCGCGACTACGAGCAGTACTTC | CASSQDPRDYEQYF
TRBJ1-1 | TRBV12-3/TRBV12-4 | many | 14 | NA | TGTGCCAGCAGTTTAGTTTCCTTGGGCCTTGAAGCTTTCTTT | CASSLVSLGLEAFF
TRBJ1-2 | TRBV7-2 | many | 12 | NA | TGTGCCAGCAGCTTACACGGGGCGGGCTACACCTTC | CASSLHGAGYTF
TRBJ1-1 | TRBV6-4 | many | 17 | NA | TGTGCCAGCAGTAGTCCTGGGACACCGGTCACGAACACTGAAGCTTTCTTT | CASSSPGTPVTNTEAFF
TRBJ1-1 | TRBV5-4 | few | 13 | NA | TGTGCCAGCATTAGACGTGGGAACACTGAAGCTTTCTTT | CASIRRGNTEAFF
TRBJ1-2 | TRBV2 | many | 16 | TRBD1 | TGTGCCAGCAGTGAAACCGGGACAGGGGTAAACTATGGCTACACCTTC | CASSETGTGVNYGYTF
TRBJ1-1 | TRBV12-3/TRBV12-4 | NA | 12 | NA | TGTGCCAGCAGTGCACAGGGCGGTGAAGCTTTCTTT | CASSAQGGEAFF
TRBJ2-5 | TRBV11-2 | NA | 14 | NA | TGTGCCAGCAGCCCTGCGACAGACCAAGAGACCCAGTACTTC | CASSPATDQETQYF
TRBJ1-1 | TRBV12-3/TRBV12-4 | NA | 13 | NA | TGTGCCAGCCAGGCCGCAATGTACACTGAGGCTTTCTTT | CASQAAMYTEAFF
TRBJ2-5 | TRBV18 | many | 15 | NA | TGTGCCAGCTCACCAAGATCTGGGGGCCAAGAGACCCAGTACTTC | CASSPRSGGQETQYF
TRBJ2-7 | TRBV18 | few | 17 | NA | TGTGCCAGCTCACCATTGGCCCCATCCAGGACAACCTACGAGCAGTACTTC | CASSPLAPSRTTYEQYF
TRBJ2-7 | TRBV28 | many | 17 | TRBD2 | TGTGCCAGCAGTTTACTAGCGGGGGGGCCCCACTCCTACGAGCAGTACTTC | CASSLLAGGPHSYEQYF
TRBJ2-5 | TRBV20-1 | many | 12 | NA | TGCAGTTCGGAGCGGAACCAAGAGACCCAGTACTTC | CSSERNQETQYF
TRBJ2-7 | TRBV28 | many | 14 | NA | TGTGCCAGCAGTTTGGGGGGCCTCGCCTACGAGCAGTACTTC | CASSLGGLAYEQYF
TRBJ2-6 | TRBV4-1 | NA | 19 | TRBD2 | TGCGCCAGCAGCCAACGGGACTACACAATCTCATCTGGGGCCAACGTCCTGACTTTC | CASSQRDYTISSGANVLTF
TRBJ2-7 | TRBV18 | many | 16 | TRBD1 | TGTGCCAGCTCACCACGGGACAGGGGGCGCGGTGGCGAGCAGTACTTC | CASSPRDRGRGGEQYF
TRBJ1-1 | TRBV29-1 | many | 13 | NA | TGCAGCGTTGTGGGGCTTGGGGTCACTGAAGCTTTCTTT | CSVVGLGVTEAFF
TRBJ2-5 | TRBV20-1 | many | 13 | TRBD1 | TGCAGTGCTCCGGAGGACAGGCGAGAGACCCAGTACTTC | CSAPEDRRETQYF
TRBJ1-1 | TRBV7-8 | many | 16 | NA | TGTGCCAGCAGCTCCACTAGGTTTCGGATGAACACTGAAGCTTTCTTT | CASSSTRFRMNTEAFF
TRBJ1-5 | TRBV28 | many | 16 | TRBD1 | TGTGCCCTGGGGGACAGGGGCTTCCCTCACAATCAGCCCCAGCATTTT | CALGDRGFPHNQPQHF
TRBJ1-5 | TRBV7-2 | NA | 15 | NA | TGTGCCAGCAGCTTAGCCTGGGGAGAAAATCAGCCCCAGCATTTT | CASSLAWGENQPQHF
TRBJ2-1 | TRBV9 | NA | 15 | TRBD2 | TGTGCCAGCAGCGTTAGCGGGGGGGCCCGGAATGAGCAGTTCTTC | CASSVSGGARNEQFF
TRBJ1-1 | TRBV14 | many | 13 | NA | TGTGCCAGCAGCCAAGACAAGGAGACTGAAGCTTTCTTT | CASSQDKETEAFF
TRBJ1-2 | TRBV4-1 | NA | 15 | NA | TGCGCCAGCAGCCAAGATCGGGGACACAGGACCGGCTACACCTTC | CASSQDRGHRTGYTF